This TCR beta chain was recovered during a study of cytomegalovirus exposure and HLA in healthy donors. With regard to this clone: As yet, its antigen is unknown.

Study results and limitations: The study flagged some 170 TCR beta chains as cytomegalovirus-associated. DRB1 had the most TCR associations and HLA-C the fewest, a later analysis found, with rates varying by HLA locus.

Researchers ran the PCR with 60 Vbeta and 13 Jbeta primers. Generated by immunoSEQ multiplex PCR, the TCRdb table keeps only in-frame clones and is missing some. The data show about 100,000 clones, around 85% seen once. The CDR3 extends over 16 amino acids. Per germline, CDR1 MGHRA and CDR2 YSYEKL. V lost 0 bases to trimming and J lost 6 bases, with 18 bases between them. The sample taken for sequencing was PBMCs. The clonotype originates from a man aged 30 to 45 in good health and CMV-seronegative. The chain is built from TRBV4-1 and TRBJ2-7, with D tentatively TRBD2 (6 bases). CDR3 sequence reads: CASSQDTTGTQSEQYF. The CDR3, as DNA: TGCGCCAGCAGCCAAGATACTACCGGGACTCAAAGCGAGCAGTACTTC.